The T cell receptor (beta chain) under discussion was sequenced for a study of blood T cell repertoires in COVID-19. Study context: The United States, Italy and Spain provided the acute and convalescent COVID-19 samples. From T cells, B-cell-depleted T cells, or PBMCs came the material, which was cDNA or gDNA.

This clone was recorded only once. V gave up 3 bases and J gave up 5 bases, with 8 bases separating them. Germline CDR1 reads DFQATT; CDR2 reads SNEGSKA (reference sequence). CDR3 length equals 12 residues. Original processing methods: Reference gene primer amplification gave nucleated cell count estimates. Sequenced by immunoSEQ multiplex PCR; TCRdb stores in-frame clones only, minus some. That table is the source of V, J and clone size, and D and trimming were worked out from the DNA. The sample has approximately 130,000 clones; about 86% are singletons. The sequence was obtained from an older woman with active or convalescent COVID-19. The chain joins TRBV20-1 to TRBJ2-1; D not certain. Source material: peripheral blood. The CDR3 DNA reads as TGCAGTGCTAGTTTCCTAAACAATGAGCAGTTCTTC. Translated, it gives CSASFLNNEQFF.